This T cell receptor beta chain was identified during a study of T cell responses to AZD1222 COVID-19 vaccine. Study-wide results and limits: Without day 14 samples, only post-peak T cell repertoires were studied. Donors were mostly white British, more females; clonal diversity possibly underestimated.

Libraries were prepared by immunoSEQ multiplex PCR; TCRdb keeps only in-frame clonotypes and omits some of them. The sample carries about 120,000 clones, more than 85% recorded once. Details on this clone: Its antigen is currently unknown.

V was trimmed by 1 base and J by 7 bases, leaving 16 bases between them. The CDR3 is made up of 16 amino acids. Germline CDR1 LGHDT, CDR2 YNNKEL (reference sequence). The material sequenced was peripheral blood, taken on day 0 of AZD1222 vaccination. The sequence came from an adult in good health. The rearrangement links TRBV3-1 (or the pseudogene TRBV3-2) to TRBJ2-2, with D perhaps matching TRBD2 (5 bases). The CDR3 loop is CASSQVGLAFDGELFF. For the CDR3, the DNA is TGTGCCAGCAGCCAAGTTGGACTGGCATTCGACGGGGAGCTGTTTTTT.